Listed here is a single T cell receptor beta chain. These data belong to a study of control samples from healthy donors and cancer patients. The CDR3 length is 17 residues. Germline-derived CDR1 and CDR2 are SNHLY and FYNNEI. V lost 2 bases to trimming and J lost 5 bases; unmatched junction nucleotides: 10. Method: immunoSEQ multiplex PCR; TCRdb's copy keeps in-frame clones and lacks some. Among around 130,000 clones listed, less than 95% were seen once. Sequencing was carried out using blood. This rearrangement joins TRBV2 to TRBJ2-1; 9 bases fit TRBD2. This clonotype was sampled from a man aged 25-45 years in good health. DNA of the CDR3: TGTGCCAGCAGTGAACGACGCGGGGGGGGAGGCAACAATGAGCAGTTCTTC. Amino acid sequence: CASSERRGGGGNNEQFF.